One and the same sample provided the 18 T cell receptor beta chains below, sequenced in a study of cytomegalovirus exposure and HLA in healthy donors. The primer mix had 60 Vbeta and 13 Jbeta primers. Method: immunoSEQ multiplex PCR; TCRdb's copy keeps in-frame clones and lacks some. The data show some 100,000 clones, with 65% to 90% seen just once and 0.9% to 1.5% held by the top ten. Sequenced: PBMCs. The receptors were sampled from a woman aged 18 to 35 in good health and CMV-seronegative.

The chain employs TRBV4-3 and TRBJ1-5; the D gene is possibly TRBD1 (5 bases). Germline V CDR1 and CDR2: LGHNA, YSLEER. The CDR3 consists of 15 residues. The germline V and J ends were trimmed by 0 bases and 4 bases, with 10 bases remaining between them. The CDR3 spells CASSQDLGGNQPQHF. The DNA for the CDR3 is TGCGCCAGCAGCCAAGATTTGGGGGGAAATCAGCCCCAGCATTTT.

The rearrangement links TRBV18 to TRBJ2-2; D not resolved. This CDR3 is built from 13 residues. CDR1 KGHSH and CDR2 LQKENI come from the germline V gene. Trimming shortened V by 3 bases and J by 3 bases, and 5 bases separated the two germline ends. CDR3 DNA: TGTGCCAGCTCACCGCGAGACACCGGGGAGCTGTTTTTT. Its protein is CASSPRDTGELFF. Using reference TRBV18 and TRBJ2-2 for the parts outside the CDR3, the full variable domain is NAGVMQNPRHLVRRRGQEARLRCSPMKGHSHVYWYRQLPEEGLKFMVYLQKENIIDESGMPKERFSAEFPKEGPSILRIQQVVRGDSAAYFCASSPRDTGELFFGEGSRLTVL.

The chain is built from TRBV6-5 and TRBJ1-2, with 7 bases that match TRBD1. CDR3 length equals 15 residues. The junction had 9 bases not matched to a gene; V was cut back by 6 bases and J by 2 bases. Germline CDR1 reads MNHEY; CDR2 reads SVGAGI. The CDR3 DNA reads as TGTGCCAGCAGACACGACAGGGCCTCGAACTATGGCTACACCTTC. Its translation: CASRHDRASNYGYTF.

This rearrangement joins TRBV7-3 to TRBJ2-1; TRBD2 agrees at 7 bases. V dropped 2 bases and J dropped 3; count of bases not matched to a gene: 16. CDR1 and CDR2 from the germline V gene are SGHTA and FQGTGA. The CDR3 consists of 19 residues. The CDR3 DNA reads as TGTGCCAGCAGCTTATTTGGAGGTCTTAGGAGGGAGGGCTACAATGAGCAGTTCTTC. This encodes CASSLFGGLRREGYNEQFF.

This chain links TRBV4-3 with TRBJ2-1; possibly TRBD2 for D (5 bases). Germline-derived CDR1 and CDR2 are LGHNA and YSLEER. The CDR3 loop spans 15 amino acids. V lost 1 base, J lost 3 bases, and 10 bases lay in between. The DNA for the CDR3 is TGCGCCAGCAGCCAAGGGACTGCGAGCTACAATGAGCAGTTCTTC. Protein sequence: CASSQGTASYNEQFF.

This clone has a handful of counts. This chain joins TRBV27 and TRBJ2-7, with D maybe TRBD1 (7 bases). V was pared by 5 bases and J by 6 bases, with 20 bases between. The length of the CDR3 is 15 residues. Germline CDR1 and CDR2: MNHEY and SMNVEV (reference sequence). The CDR3 region has the DNA TGTGCCAGCAGTGCAAGACAGGGACTGCCGTCCGAGCAGTACTTC. The encoded protein is CASSARQGLPSEQYF.

The genes are TRBV5-1 and TRBJ1-1; TRBD1 is a possible D gene (5 bases). Germline lookup yields CDR1 SGHRS and CDR2 YFSETQ. Between the trimmed V and J ends, which lost 4 bases and 2 bases, there was a span of 15 bases. The CDR3 totals 15 residues. CDR3 residues: CASSAAGPRNTEAFF. The CDR3 DNA follows: TGCGCCAGCAGCGCAGCGGGACCGAGAAACACTGAAGCTTTCTTT.

This clone turned up a few times. CDR3 sequence reads: CASSRGGQDTDTQYF. The CDR3, as DNA: TGTGCCAGCTCCCGGGGGGGCCAAGACACAGATACGCAGTATTTT. The chain couples TRBV6-4 to TRBJ2-3; 8 bases match TRBD2. V was pared by 8 bases and J by 2 bases, with 9 bases of the junction left unmatched. The length of the CDR3 is 15 residues. From germline, CDR1 is MRHNA and CDR2 SNTAGT.

This chain joins TRBV18 and TRBJ2-7; the match to TRBD1 covers 8 bases. Germline V gene data show CDR1 as KGHSH and CDR2 as LQKENI. V lost 0 bases and J lost 5; bases outside the gene matches: 6. This CDR3 contains 15 residues. The DNA for the CDR3 is TGTGCCAGCTCACCACCGACAGGGGAGAGGAACGAGCAGTACTTC. This sequence encodes CASSPPTGERNEQYF.

The J gene is TRBJ2-7, the V gene TRBV7-9, with TRBD2 identical over 8 bases. The CDR3 consists of 13 residues. The V gene end was trimmed by 1 base and the J gene end by 4 bases; junction bases not matched to a gene: 0. Germline CDR1 is SEHNR and CDR2 is FQNEAQ (reference sequence). CDR3 nucleotides: TGTGCCAGCAGCTTAGGCGGGGGGTACGAGCAGTACTTC. Amino acid sequence: CASSLGGGYEQYF.

This chain uses TRBV7-3 with TRBJ2-1; TRBD1 agrees at 11 bases. The CDR3 extends over 15 amino acids. Germline values: CDR1 SGHTA, CDR2 FQGTGA. The ends lost 2 bases at V and 6 bases at J; junction bases unmatched: 3. The CDR3 protein is CASSLGQGAVNEQFF. The DNA of the CDR3 is TGTGCCAGCAGCTTAGGACAGGGGGCAGTCAATGAGCAGTTCTTC.

CDR3 DNA sequence: TGTGCCTGGAGTGTAAAATCCACAGGGGGCGCGGACGAGCAGTACTTC. Protein: CAWSVKSTGGADEQYF. The chain links TRBV30 to TRBJ2-7; 9 nucleotides match TRBD1. V shed 0 bases, J shed 5 bases, and the junction held 11 bases outside the gene matches. The CDR3 has 16 amino acids. Germline loops: CDR1 GTSNPN, CDR2 SVGIG (reference sequence).

Concerning this clone: Other nucleotide sequences from this sample produce the same CDR3. The chain employs TRBV7-8 and TRBJ2-2; 7 bases line up with TRBD1. Germline CDR1 reads SGHVS; CDR2 reads FQNEAQ. The CDR3 loop spans 14 amino acids. Unmatched junction bases numbered 3, after V lost 5 bases and J lost 3 bases. CDR3 loop: CASSITGDTGELFF. For the CDR3, the DNA is TGTGCCAGCAGCATAACAGGGGACACCGGGGAGCTGTTTTTT. Variable domain in full (rest from reference TRBV7-8 and TRBJ2-2): GAGVSQSPRYKVAKRGQDVALRCDPISGHVSLFWYQQALGQGPEFLTYFQNEAQLDKSGLPSDRFFAERPEGSVSTLKIQRTQQEDSAVYLCASSITGDTGELFFGEGSRLTVL.

The chain joins TRBV25-1 to TRBJ1-6; D gene ambiguous. Germline CDR1 is MGHDK and CDR2 is SYGVNS. V dropped 3 bases and J dropped 4 bases, with 4 bases sitting between them. This CDR3 comprises 13 residues. The CDR3 is CASSELYNSPLHF. The CDR3 nucleotides read TGTGCCAGCAGTGAGTTATATAATTCACCCCTCCACTTT.

As concerns this clone: Germline and junction disagree at one end, which may indicate a read error. The rearrangement links TRBV7-9 to TRBJ2-3; 7 bases map to TRBD2. CDR3 length: 16 residues. The V gene's germline CDR1 is SEHNR and CDR2 FQNEAQ (reference sequence). CDR3 amino acids: CSSSLGVAGSTDTQYF. In DNA, the CDR3 is TGTTCCAGCAGCTTAGGAGTAGCGGGTAGCACAGATACGCAGTATTTT.

The genes are TRBV11-2 and TRBJ2-1; 8 nucleotides align to TRBD1. Germline CDR1 is SGHAT and CDR2 is FQNNGV. Losses at the gene ends were 5 bases for V and 5 bases for J; bases not matched to a gene: 17. The CDR3 length is 18 residues. DNA for the CDR3: TGTGCCAGCAGCCCTGAAAGGGTGGACAGGGACACCGACAATGAGCAGTTCTTC. It codes for CASSPERVDRDTDNEQFF.

This clone has a single count. One end of the junction fails to match germline, which may point to a read error. This sequence joins TRBV7-7 and TRBJ2-7; 9 nucleotides agree with TRBD1. This CDR3 region has 15 residues. Germline V CDR1 and CDR2: SSHAT, FNYEAQ (reference sequence). CDR3 in DNA: TGTGCTAGCAGCTTAGGGACAGGGAGCTCCTACGAGCAGTACTTC. Protein product: CASSLGTGSSYEQYF.

CDR3 sequence reads: CASTWTGANGEQYF. CDR3 coding DNA: TGTGCCAGCACCTGGACAGGGGCTAATGGTGAGCAGTACTTC. This sequence joins TRBV27 and TRBJ2-7; 9 bases agree with TRBD1. In germline, CDR1 is MNHEY, CDR2 SMNVEV (reference sequence). The CDR3 runs 14 residues. V gave up 7 bases and J gave up 7 bases; unmatched junction bases: 11.